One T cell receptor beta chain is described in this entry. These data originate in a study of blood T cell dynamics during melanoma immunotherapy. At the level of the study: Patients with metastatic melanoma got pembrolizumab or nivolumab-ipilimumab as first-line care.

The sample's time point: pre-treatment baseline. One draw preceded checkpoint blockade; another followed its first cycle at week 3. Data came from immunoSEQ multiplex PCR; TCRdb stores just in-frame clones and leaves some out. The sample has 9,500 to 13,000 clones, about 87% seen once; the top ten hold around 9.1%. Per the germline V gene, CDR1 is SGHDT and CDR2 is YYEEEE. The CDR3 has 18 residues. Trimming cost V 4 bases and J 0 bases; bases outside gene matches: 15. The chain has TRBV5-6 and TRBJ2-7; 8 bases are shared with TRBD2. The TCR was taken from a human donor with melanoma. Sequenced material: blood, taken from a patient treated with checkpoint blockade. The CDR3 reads CASSLPGLGPRSSYEQYF. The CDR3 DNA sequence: TGTGCCAGCAGCCTGCCGGGACTAGGCCCTCGGAGCTCCTACGAGCAGTACTTC.